The 21 T cell receptor beta chains given below trace back to one sample, sequenced in a study of T cell responses to AZD1222 COVID-19 vaccine. Profiling relied on immunoSEQ multiplex PCR, and the TCRdb table lists in-frame clones only, not all of them. The sample has 80,000 to 100,000 clones, 80% to 90% seen once. The specimen was peripheral blood, collected on day 0 of AZD1222 vaccination. These receptors originate from an adult in good health.

The chain employs TRBV4-1 and TRBJ1-3, with a weak D call TRBD1 (5 bases). Trimming left V 0 bases short and J 5 bases short, with 11 bases between. CDR1 MGHRA and CDR2 YSYEKL come from the germline V gene. The CDR3 has 15 residues. The CDR3 sequence: CASSQEVDTRNTIYF. CDR3 nucleotide sequence: TGCGCCAGCAGCCAAGAAGTGGACACTAGAAACACCATATATTTT.

The chain has TRBV15 and TRBJ2-1; unclear D gene. Trimming took off 0 bases at V and 6 bases at J, with 3 bases between the two ends. This CDR3 has 12 amino acids. Germline loops: CDR1 LNHNV, CDR2 YYDKDF (reference sequence). CDR3 sequence reads: CATSRDSNEQFF. The CDR3 DNA sequence: TGTGCCACCAGCAGAGACAGCAATGAGCAGTTCTTC.

The chain has TRBV5-4 and TRBJ2-5, with 9 bases aligning to TRBD2. Germline-derived CDR1 and CDR2 are SGHNT and YYREEE (reference sequence). The V gene end was trimmed by 4 bases and the J gene end by 5 bases; junction bases not matched to a gene: 6. This CDR3 comprises 14 residues. For the CDR3, the DNA is TGTGCCAGCAGCCGGGGACTAGCAGCGGAGACCCAGTACTTC. Translation gives CASSRGLAAETQYF.

The rearrangement uses TRBV7-9 and TRBJ1-2; the D is unclear. Between the trimmed V and J ends, which lost 3 bases and 6 bases, there was a span of 11 bases. The CDR3 is 13 amino acids. Germline loops: CDR1 SEHNR, CDR2 FQNEAQ (reference sequence). CDR3 DNA sequence: TGTGCCAGCAGCTTCATACAGTACCATGGCTACACCTTC. Residues: CASSFIQYHGYTF.

V usage is TRBV27 and J usage is TRBJ1-2, with D uncertain. This CDR3 comprises 14 residues. Germline CDR1 is MNHEY and CDR2 is SMNVEV (reference sequence). The V end was cut by 5 bases, the J end by 1 base, with 11 bases between. CDR3 sequence: CASSPTGFNYGYTF. The CDR3 nucleotides read TGTGCCAGCAGTCCTACGGGCTTTAACTATGGCTACACCTTC.

In its sample, this clone is medium-sized (0.01 to 0.1%). The chain combines TRBV5-6 with TRBJ2-7; 7 positions agree with TRBD2. From germline, CDR1 is SGHDT and CDR2 YYEEEE. Trimming removed 6 bases from V and 6 bases from J; junction bases left unmatched: 12. CDR3 length: 14 amino acids. For the CDR3, the DNA is TGTGCCAGCACCCCGGGGGACTACCGGGGCGAGCAGTACTTC. It is translated as CASTPGDYRGEQYF.

V usage is TRBV4-3 and J usage is TRBJ1-4; TRBD1 might be the D (5 bases). CDR1 and CDR2 (germline): LGHNA, YSLEER. Between the trimmed V and J ends, which lost 1 base and 8 bases, there was a span of 20 bases. This CDR3 is 17 amino acids long. The CDR3 reads CASSQGSGRGGGEKLFF. CDR3 in DNA: TGCGCCAGCAGCCAAGGATCAGGGCGGGGAGGAGGAGAAAAACTGTTTTTT.

J is TRBJ1-2 and V is TRBV20-1; D not certain. Germline V gives CDR1 DFQATT, CDR2 SNEGSKA (reference sequence). CDR3 length equals 14 residues. With 3 bases removed from V and 2 bases from J, the gap between germline ends came to 13 bases. The CDR3 bases are TGCAGTGCTAGTGGCGGCAGAGAAAACTATGGCTACACCTTC. Protein product: CSASGGRENYGYTF.

The CDR3 loop reads CASSPRSSGNTIYF. The CDR3 DNA sequence: TGTGCCAGTAGTCCCAGGAGCTCTGGAAACACCATATATTTT. This sequence joins TRBV19 and TRBJ1-3; no reliable D call. V was pared by 5 bases and J by 0 bases, with 8 bases between. The CDR3 extends over 14 amino acids. Per the germline V gene, CDR1 is LNHDA and CDR2 is SQIVND (reference sequence).

The chain couples TRBV10-1 to TRBJ1-4; the D gene is possibly TRBD1 (5 bases). V lost 1 base and J 0 bases, leaving 15 bases between the germline ends. This CDR3 has 18 residues. Germline assignment: CDR1 WNHNN and CDR2 SYGVQD (reference sequence). DNA for the CDR3: TGCGCCAGCAGTGAGTATCCGGGACCGATAACAACTAATGAAAAACTGTTTTTT. This gives the protein CASSEYPGPITTNEKLFF.

The V and J genes are TRBV5-4 and TRBJ2-1; 12 nucleotides line up with TRBD2. Germline V gene data show CDR1 as SGHNT and CDR2 as YYREEE (reference sequence). Germline trimming cut 0 bases from V and 9 bases from J; bases unmatched to any gene: 4. The CDR3 is made up of 15 amino acids. CDR3 in amino acids: CASSLASSGRAEQFF. The CDR3 nucleotides are TGTGCCAGCAGCTTGGCGTCTAGCGGGAGGGCTGAGCAGTTCTTC.

This clone came up a few times. The chain recombines TRBV5-1 with TRBJ2-1, with TRBD2 identical over 15 bases. The J segment lost 4 bases and the V segment lost 3 bases, leaving 5 bases of the junction unmatched. Germline lookup yields CDR1 SGHRS and CDR2 YFSETQ. The CDR3 has 17 residues. The CDR3 loop is CASSWTSGRAGYNEQFF. CDR3 nucleotide sequence: TGCGCCAGCAGCTGGACTAGCGGGAGGGCCGGGTACAATGAGCAGTTCTTC.

The CDR3 sequence is CAWSEGNNQPQHF. As DNA, the CDR3 is TGTGCCTGGAGTGAGGGGAATAATCAGCCCCAGCATTTT. The chain joins TRBV30 to TRBJ1-5, with a possible D match to TRBD1 (5 bases). The length of the CDR3 is 13 residues. Trimming removed 1 base from V and 4 bases from J, with 8 bases in between. CDR1 and CDR2 from the germline V gene are GTSNPN and SVGIG (reference sequence).

The rearrangement links TRBV10-3 to TRBJ2-1; D could derive from TRBD1 or TRBD2 (7 bases each). The CDR3 runs 13 residues. CDR1 and CDR2 from the germline V gene are ENHRY and SYGVKD. V lost 4 bases and J lost 7, with 11 bases in between. This CDR3 is CAISGQGGNEQFF. The CDR3 DNA follows: TGTGCCATCAGTGGACAGGGAGGGAATGAGCAGTTCTTC.

The V gene is TRBV6-5, the J gene TRBJ1-1, with D tentatively TRBD1 (5 bases). Germline lookup yields CDR1 MNHEY and CDR2 SVGAGI. Deletions cut 4 bases from V and 0 bases from J, with 9 bases between. CDR3 size: 14 residues. CDR3 sequence reads: CASSFAGLNTEAFF. CDR3 in DNA: TGTGCCAGCAGTTTCGCGGGGCTGAACACTGAAGCTTTCTTT.

V gene TRBV4-2 combines with J gene TRBJ2-2; 10 positions agree with TRBD2. The V segment lost 0 bases and the J segment 3 bases; nucleotides outside the gene matches: 7. CDR1 and CDR2 (germline): LGHNA, YNFKEQ. CDR3 length: 18 amino acids. The CDR3 here is CASSQDLLAGAHTGELFF. The CDR3 DNA is TGTGCCAGCAGCCAAGACTTGCTAGCGGGGGCTCACACCGGGGAGCTGTTTTTT.

This chain connects TRBV5-4 to TRBJ2-3; 11 bases align to TRBD2. Germline CDR1 is SGHNT and CDR2 is YYREEE (reference sequence). This CDR3 has 16 amino acids. V lost 5 bases to trimming and J lost 2 bases; unmatched junction nucleotides: 7. CDR3 DNA: TGTGCCAGCAGTGAAAGACTAGCGGGGACCACAGATACGCAGTATTTT. Its translation is CASSERLAGTTDTQYF.

CDR3 sequence (DNA): TGTGCCACGGCTGGGTCCACAGATACGCAGTATTTT. This translates into CATAGSTDTQYF. The chain joins TRBV10-3 to TRBJ2-3; D unclear. V lost 10 bases and J lost 2, with 10 bases in between. Germline loops: CDR1 ENHRY, CDR2 SYGVKD. The CDR3 loop spans 12 amino acids.

V usage is TRBV9 and J usage is TRBJ1-4, with TRBD1 as a possible D gene (5 bases). This CDR3 has 13 amino acids. The V gene lost 4 bases and the J gene lost 7 bases, with 11 bases spanning the gap. Germline V gene sequence: CDR1 SGDLS, CDR2 YYNGEE. The CDR3 DNA follows: TGTGCCAGCAGCTGGGGGGTAGGTGAAAAACTGTTTTTT. Translation: CASSWGVGEKLFF.

The gene calls are TRBV7-2 and TRBJ2-5; maybe TRBD1 (6 bases). Trimming left V 4 bases short and J 4 bases short, with 10 bases between. The V gene's germline CDR1 is SGHTA and CDR2 FQGNSA. The CDR3 length is 13 residues. The CDR3 coding sequence is TGTGCCAGCAGCTCGGACAGATCAGAGACCCAGTACTTC. Its translation: CASSSDRSETQYF.

This clone was seen a handful of times. The chain employs TRBV5-1 and TRBJ2-7; tentatively, D is TRBD1 or TRBD2 (5 bases each). This CDR3 region has 16 residues. Germline loops: CDR1 SGHRS, CDR2 YFSETQ. The V end was cut by 0 bases, the J end by 0 bases, with 13 bases between. CDR3 nucleotides: TGCGCCAGCAGCTTGGACGGGACCAGCGGCTCCTACGAGCAGTACTTC. The encoded protein is CASSLDGTSGSYEQYF.